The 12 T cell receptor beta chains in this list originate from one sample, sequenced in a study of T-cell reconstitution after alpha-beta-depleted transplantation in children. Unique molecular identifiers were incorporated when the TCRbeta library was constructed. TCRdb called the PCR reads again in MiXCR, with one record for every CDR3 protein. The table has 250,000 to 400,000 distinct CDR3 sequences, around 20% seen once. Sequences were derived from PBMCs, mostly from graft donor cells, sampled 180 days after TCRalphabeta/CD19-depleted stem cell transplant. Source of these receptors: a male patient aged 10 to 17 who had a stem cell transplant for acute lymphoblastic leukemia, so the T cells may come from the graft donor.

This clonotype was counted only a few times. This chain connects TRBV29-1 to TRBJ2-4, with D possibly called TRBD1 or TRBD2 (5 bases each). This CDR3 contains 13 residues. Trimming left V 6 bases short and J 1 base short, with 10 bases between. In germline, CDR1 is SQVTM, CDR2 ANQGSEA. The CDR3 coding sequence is TGCAGCGTCCGACAGCGGGCCAAAAACATTCAGTACTTC. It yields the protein CSVRQRAKNIQYF. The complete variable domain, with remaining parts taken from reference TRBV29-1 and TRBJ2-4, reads SAVISQKPSRDICQRGTSLTIQCQVDSQVTMMFWYRQQPGQSLTLIATANQGSEATYESGFVIDKFPISRPNLTFSTLTVSNMSPEDSSIYLCSVRQRAKNIQYFGAGTRLSVL.

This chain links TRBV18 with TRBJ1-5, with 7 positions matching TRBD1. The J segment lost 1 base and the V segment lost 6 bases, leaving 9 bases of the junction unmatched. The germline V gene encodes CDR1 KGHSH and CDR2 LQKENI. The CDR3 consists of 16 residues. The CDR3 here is CASSFNRGGSNQPQHF. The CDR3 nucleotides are TGTGCCAGCTCGTTCAACAGGGGCGGAAGCAATCAGCCCCAGCATTTT.

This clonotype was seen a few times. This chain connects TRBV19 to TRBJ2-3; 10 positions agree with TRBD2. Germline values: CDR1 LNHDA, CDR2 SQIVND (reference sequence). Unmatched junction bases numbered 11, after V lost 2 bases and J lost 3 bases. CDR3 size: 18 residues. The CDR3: CASSITQLAGVRTDTQYF. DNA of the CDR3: TGTGCCAGTAGTATAACCCAGCTAGCGGGAGTCCGGACAGATACGCAGTATTTT.

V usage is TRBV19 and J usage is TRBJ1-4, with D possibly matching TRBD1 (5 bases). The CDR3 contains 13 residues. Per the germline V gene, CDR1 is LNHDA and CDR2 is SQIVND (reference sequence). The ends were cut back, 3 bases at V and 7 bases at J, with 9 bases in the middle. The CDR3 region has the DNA TGTGCCAGTAGTATCGCGGGGGGTGAAAAACTGTTTTTT. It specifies CASSIAGGEKLFF.

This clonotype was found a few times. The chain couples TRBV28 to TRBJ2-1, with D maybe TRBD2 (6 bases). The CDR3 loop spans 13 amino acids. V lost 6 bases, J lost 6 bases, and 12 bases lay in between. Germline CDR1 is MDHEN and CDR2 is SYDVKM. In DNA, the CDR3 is TGTGCCAGCAGCTTACTAGCATCCAATGAGCAGTTCTTC. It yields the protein CASSLLASNEQFF.

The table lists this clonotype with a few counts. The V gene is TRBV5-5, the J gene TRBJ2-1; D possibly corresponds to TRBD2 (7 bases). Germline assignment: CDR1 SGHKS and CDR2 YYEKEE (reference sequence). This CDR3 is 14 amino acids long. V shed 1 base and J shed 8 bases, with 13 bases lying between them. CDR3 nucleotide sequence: TGTGCCAGCAGCTTGTTCGGGGGGCTCGATGAGCAGTTCTTC. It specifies CASSLFGGLDEQFF.

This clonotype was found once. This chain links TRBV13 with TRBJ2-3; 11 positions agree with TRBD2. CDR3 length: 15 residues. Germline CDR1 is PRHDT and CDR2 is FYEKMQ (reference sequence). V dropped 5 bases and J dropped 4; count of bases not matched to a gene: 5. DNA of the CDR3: TGTGCCAGCAGCCCCGGACTAGCGGGCCCAGATACGCAGTATTTT. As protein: CASSPGLAGPDTQYF.

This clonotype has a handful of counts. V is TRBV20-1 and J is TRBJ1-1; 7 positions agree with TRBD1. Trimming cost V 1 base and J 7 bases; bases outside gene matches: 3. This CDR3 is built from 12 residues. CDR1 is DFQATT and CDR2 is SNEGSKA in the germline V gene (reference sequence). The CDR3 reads CSARGDRVEAFF. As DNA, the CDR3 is TGCAGTGCTAGAGGAGACAGGGTTGAAGCTTTCTTT.

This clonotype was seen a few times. The CDR3 nucleotides are TGTGCCAGCAGTCCCTCCCCCGGACAGGGGACCTACGAGCAGTACTTC. It is translated as CASSPSPGQGTYEQYF. This rearrangement joins TRBV6-1 to TRBJ2-7; 9 bases match TRBD1. Germline CDR1 is MNHNS and CDR2 is SASEGT. This CDR3 has 16 amino acids. Trimming took 5 bases from V and 2 from J; bases not matched to a gene: 10.

Here the CDR3 DNA reads TGCGCCAGCAGCTGGGGGGGGGGCGAGCAGTACTTC. It specifies CASSWGGGEQYF. The chain combines TRBV5-1 with TRBJ2-7, with 7 bases matching TRBD2. Losses at the gene ends were 3 bases for V and 6 bases for J; bases not matched to a gene: 3. This CDR3 has 12 amino acids. Germline CDR1 SGHRS, CDR2 YFSETQ. The full variable domain, with the rest looked up from reference TRBV5-1 and TRBJ2-7, is KAGVTQTPRYLIKTRGQQVTLSCSPISGHRSVSWYQQTPGQGLQFLFEYFSETQRNKGNFPGRFSGRQFSNSRSEMNVSTLELGDSALYLCASSWGGGEQYFGPGTRLTVT.

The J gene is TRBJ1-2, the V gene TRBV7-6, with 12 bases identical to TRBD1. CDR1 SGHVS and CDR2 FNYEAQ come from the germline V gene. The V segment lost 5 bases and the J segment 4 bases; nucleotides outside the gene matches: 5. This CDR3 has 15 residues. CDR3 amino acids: CASSAGGQGAYGYTF. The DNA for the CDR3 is TGTGCCAGCAGCGCCGGGGGACAGGGGGCCTATGGCTACACCTTC.

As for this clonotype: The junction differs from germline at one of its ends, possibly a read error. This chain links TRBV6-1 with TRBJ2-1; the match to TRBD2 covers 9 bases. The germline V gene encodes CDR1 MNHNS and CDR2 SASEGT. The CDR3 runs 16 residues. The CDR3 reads CASSELWLPGLALTIF. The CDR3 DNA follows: TGTGCCAGCAGTGAATTATGGCTCCCGGGACTAGCCTTAACCATCTTC.